Listed below are T cell receptor beta chains from one sample, sequenced in a study of CD8 T cells in Susac syndrome. TCRdb independently ran MiXCR on the immunoSEQ multiplex PCR reads; one entry per CDR3 protein. The sample holds approximately 160,000 distinct CDR3 sequences, approximately 92% seen once. Sample: CD4+ T cells from PBMCs. These receptor sequences come from a human donor in good health. Both conserved end residues are part of each CDR3. The D gene is left open where the match is weak. Clone size is given for some rows only: seen once, a few or many times, or a class if the clone is expanded.

size,J,D,length,V,DNA,CDR3
.,TRBJ2-7,TRBD2,15,TRBV7-2,TGTGCCAGCAGCTTATTTCGGGGGGATGCCTACGAGCAGTACTTC,CASSLFRGDAYEQYF
.,TRBJ2-7,.,13,TRBV20-1,TGCAGTGCTAGAGTCGGGGGCTCCTACGAGCAGTACTTC,CSARVGGSYEQYF
.,TRBJ2-2,.,17,TRBV5-6,TGTGCCAGCAAAGAGGCCGGGCAGGGAATCGGGACCGGGGAGCTGTTTTTT,CASKEAGQGIGTGELFF
once,TRBJ1-1,TRBD1,16,TRBV4-1,TGCGCCAGCACCCAGTACAGGGGGCAGGGGAACACTGAAGCTTTCTTT,CASTQYRGQGNTEAFF
.,TRBJ2-1,.,14,TRBV4-2,TGTGCCAGCAGCCAAGGGGGGCTTAACAATGAGCAGTTCTTC,CASSQGGLNNEQFF
.,TRBJ1-2,TRBD1,13,TRBV25-1,TGTGCCAGCACCCTGGGACAGACAGGTGGCTACACCTTC,CASTLGQTGGYTF
.,TRBJ2-7,.,15,TRBV5-1,TGCGCCAGCAGCTTGGACAGACCCTCGGCTGGCGAGCAGTACTTC,CASSLDRPSAGEQYF
.,TRBJ1-1,TRBD1,16,TRBV5-1,TGCGCCAGCAGCGTTTACTCGACAGGGATGAACACTGAAGCTTTCTTT,CASSVYSTGMNTEAFF
.,TRBJ2-7,.,12,TRBV5-1,TGCGCCAGCAAAGATGGGGGTTACGAGCAGTACTTC,CASKDGGYEQYF
.,TRBJ2-7,.,15,TRBV7-2,TGTGCCAGCAGCTTAGGGGAGGGGGGGCCCTACGAGCAGTACTTC,CASSLGEGGPYEQYF
.,TRBJ2-2,TRBD1,16,TRBV5-4,TGTGCCAGCAGCTTGGGACAGGGGATTTTGGCCGGGGAGCTGTTTTTT,CASSLGQGILAGELFF
.,TRBJ1-1,.,13,TRBV27,TGTGCCAGCAACCGCGAAGGGGGCACTGAAGCTTTCTTT,CASNREGGTEAFF
.,TRBJ2-5,.,13,TRBV7-2,TGTGCCAGCAGCCCAAGGGAATTCGAGACCCAGTACTTC,CASSPREFETQYF
once,TRBJ1-1,.,13,TRBV9,TGTGCCAGCAGCGTAATACGGGGCACTGAAGCTTTCTTT,CASSVIRGTEAFF
.,TRBJ2-7,TRBD2,14,TRBV6-1,TGTGCCAGCAGTTCCCTCGGACTAGGCTACGAGCAGTACTTC,CASSSLGLGYEQYF
.,TRBJ1-2,.,15,TRBV12-3/TRBV12-4,TGTGCCAGCAGCCGCCAGGTGGGGGGTAGCTATGGCTACACCTTC,CASSRQVGGSYGYTF
.,TRBJ2-5,.,14,TRBV5-1,TGCGCCAGCAACGAAGGGCAGGTTCAAGAGACCCAGTACTTC,CASNEGQVQETQYF